The next 9 T cell receptor beta chains were all read from a single sample in a study of T cell clones after liver transplantation. Libraries were prepared by immunoSEQ multiplex PCR; TCRdb keeps only in-frame clonotypes and omits some of them. The data hold more than 20,000 clones, with 65% to 85% observed a single time. The source was CD8+ T cells from blood, collected around 54 months after liver transplant. The receptors were sampled from a human patient who received a liver transplant. Some T cells here may be from the graft donor.

The chain is built from TRBV6-5 and TRBJ2-1; tentative D call: TRBD2 (5 bases). Between the trimmed V and J ends, which lost 6 bases and 4 bases, there was a span of 10 bases. From germline, CDR1 is MNHEY and CDR2 SVGAGI. The CDR3 is 13 residues long. The CDR3 spells CASRTDLYNEQFF. The CDR3 DNA follows: TGTGCCAGCAGGACGGACTTATACAATGAGCAGTTCTTC.

The rearrangement joins TRBV27 to TRBJ2-1, with 12 nucleotides matching TRBD1. With V trimmed by 4 bases and J by 0 bases, 25 bases remained unmatched. Germline values: CDR1 MNHEY, CDR2 SMNVEV (reference sequence). The CDR3 loop spans 24 amino acids. The CDR3 here is CASSSIARTGPGQGAIASYNEQFF. In DNA form, the CDR3 reads TGTGCCAGCAGTTCAATCGCCCGGACCGGGCCGGGACAGGGGGCGATAGCCTCCTACAATGAGCAGTTCTTC.

The sample holds a few counts of this clone. This chain joins TRBV11-2 and TRBJ1-1; possible D gene TRBD1, 6 bases. With 4 bases removed from V and 5 bases from J, the gap between germline ends came to 14 bases. Germline V gives CDR1 SGHAT, CDR2 FQNNGV. This CDR3 region has 14 residues. The CDR3 loop is CASSSRGGGTEAFF. The CDR3 DNA reads as TGTGCCAGCAGCTCTCGGGGGGGCGGAACTGAAGCTTTCTTT. Combining the CDR3 with reference TRBV11-2 and TRBJ1-1 gives the whole variable domain EAGVAQSPRYKIIEKRQSVAFWCNPISGHATLYWYQQILGQGPKLLIQFQNNGVVDDSQLPKDRFSAERLKGVDSTLKIQPAKLEDSAVYLCASSSRGGGTEAFFGQGTRLTVV.

This chain links TRBV5-4 with TRBJ2-3; D gene unclear. The CDR3 runs 13 residues. Germline lookup yields CDR1 SGHNT and CDR2 YYREEE (reference sequence). Deletions cut 2 bases from V and 8 bases from J, with 12 bases between. The CDR3: CASSFGRQSTQYF. The CDR3 bases are TGTGCCAGCAGCTTTGGACGTCAGAGTACGCAGTATTTT. The variable domain in full, with the rest retrieved from reference TRBV5-4 and TRBJ2-3, is ETGVTQSPTHLIKTRGQQVTLRCSSQSGHNTVSWYQQALGQGPQFIFQYYREEENGRGNFPPRFSGLQFPNYSSELNVNALELDDSALYLCASSFGRQSTQYFGPGTRLTVL.

The chain has TRBV28 and TRBJ1-5; no clear D. With 3 bases removed from V and 0 bases from J, the gap between germline ends came to 3 bases. Per the germline V gene, CDR1 is MDHEN and CDR2 is SYDVKM. CDR3 length: 13 amino acids. The CDR3 spells CASSFFSNQPQHF. The CDR3 bases are TGTGCCAGCAGTTTTTTTAGCAATCAGCCCCAGCATTTT.

The chain joins TRBV7-9 to TRBJ1-5; a weak D match, TRBD1 (6 bases). The V gene's germline CDR1 is SEHNR and CDR2 FQNEAQ (reference sequence). V lost 3 bases and J lost 5, with 14 bases in between. The CDR3 has 15 amino acids. As DNA, the CDR3 is TGTGCCAGCAGCTTCTCAGGGGCAGGTGATCAGCCCCAGCATTTT. This codes for CASSFSGAGDQPQHF.

The chain employs TRBV4-2 and TRBJ2-7; 7 positions match TRBD1. V shed 4 bases, J shed 5 bases, and the junction held 5 bases outside the gene matches. Germline V gives CDR1 LGHNA, CDR2 YNFKEQ. The CDR3 is 13 residues long. The CDR3 region has the DNA TGTGCCAGCAGCCCCCAGACAGGGAACGAGCAGTACTTC. It translates to CASSPQTGNEQYF.

This chain connects TRBV2 to TRBJ1-1, with a tentative D call TRBD1 (6 bases). CDR3 length equals 14 residues. Germline lookup yields CDR1 SNHLY and CDR2 FYNNEI. Trimming removed 1 base at V and 6 bases at J, with 12 bases between. This CDR3 is CASSEEGVSSEAFF. The CDR3 DNA reads as TGTGCCAGCAGTGAAGAGGGGGTCTCTTCTGAAGCTTTCTTT. Supplemented by reference TRBV2 and TRBJ1-1, the full variable domain reads EPEVTQTPSHQVTQMGQEVILRCVPISNHLYFYWYRQILGQKVEFLVSFYNNEISEKSEIFDDQFSVERPDGSNFTLKIRSTKLEDSAMYFCASSEEGVSSEAFFGQGTRLTVV.

Note on this clone: This likely came from a read error, as a far larger clone is one base away. V usage is TRBV5-4 and J usage is TRBJ1-1, with 9 bases lining up with TRBD1. The CDR3 is 17 amino acids. The trim removed 5 bases at V and 0 bases at J, leaving 11 bases unmatched. From germline, CDR1 is SGHNT and CDR2 YYREEE (reference sequence). CDR3 region: CASRSGQGLTMNTEAFF. CDR3 sequence (DNA): TGTGCCAGCAGGTCAGGACAGGGGCTGACAATGAACACTGAAGCTTTCTTT.